This TCR beta chain was recorded in a study of blood T cells in healthy people across ages. The second PCR ran roughly 6 to 11 cycles with a sample-barcoded 5' primer and J-beta primers. With 12 random nucleotides, a template-switch adaptor tagged each individual cDNA molecule. MiXCR, run by TCRdb on the 5' RACE reads, gives a single entry per CDR3 protein. Of 1.8 million or so distinct CDR3 sequences in the sample, roughly two fifths were seen once. This clonotype appeared a few times. Germline V gene lookup returns CDR1 LNHDA and CDR2 SQIVND (reference sequence). Germline trimming cut 6 bases from V and 1 base from J; bases unmatched to any gene: 11. This CDR3 contains 17 residues.

This clonotype was sampled from a human donor in good health. The chain couples TRBV19 to TRBJ2-1; TRBD2 aligns across 8 bases. The specimen was blood. Here the CDR3 reads CASSPGGVGRSYNEQFF. In DNA, the CDR3 is TGTGCCAGTAGCCCCGGGGGGGTAGGAAGGTCCTACAATGAGCAGTTCTTC.